Below are 17 T cell receptor beta chains sequenced from a single sample in a study of beta chain features in type 1 diabetes. Overall study results and limits: TCRB CDR3s from Type 1 diabetes patients were moderately but significantly shorter in all four CD4+ subsets.

Their antigen targets remain unknown. cDNA synthesis used the whole RNA isolate, giving expressed TCRB sequences. TCRdb's copy holds only in-frame clones and misses some; the assay was immunoSEQ multiplex PCR. Seen here are over 55,000 clones, about 50% observed once, and the top ten hold 2.6%. Sequencing was carried out using Tregs from blood. The receptors come from a woman aged 40 to 49 with type 1 diabetes.

The J gene is TRBJ2-7, the V gene TRBV5-6; D may be TRBD1 (6 bases). In germline, CDR1 is SGHDT, CDR2 YYEEEE. The CDR3 is 12 amino acids. Trimming pared 3 bases from V and 4 bases from J, leaving 8 bases between. The CDR3 loop reads CASSYQGYEQYF. The CDR3 DNA is TGTGCCAGCAGCTACCAGGGGTACGAGCAGTACTTC.

This chain links TRBV6-6 with TRBJ1-1; D uncertain. Germline values: CDR1 MNHNY, CDR2 SVGAGI (reference sequence). This CDR3 region has 15 residues. Trimming took 2 bases from V and 2 from J, leaving 12 bases between them. The CDR3 region has the DNA TGTGCCAGCAGTTACGCGGAGGGAGCAAACACTGAAGCTTTCTTT. This translates into CASSYAEGANTEAFF.

This clone was counted only a few times. The V call is TRBV7-9, the J call TRBJ2-7; D remains ambiguous. V lost 5 bases to trimming and J lost 2 bases, with 10 bases between them. The germline gives CDR1 SEHNR, CDR2 FQNEAQ (reference sequence). The CDR3 is 13 residues long. The CDR3, as DNA: TGTGCCAGCAGCCCCTTCACTACCTACGAGCAGTACTTC. Protein sequence: CASSPFTTYEQYF.

The chain links TRBV6-6 to TRBJ1-6, with D unclear. Germline values: CDR1 MNHNY, CDR2 SVGAGI (reference sequence). The CDR3 is 14 residues long. V was pared by 0 bases and J by 7 bases, with 7 bases between. The CDR3, as DNA: TGTGCCAGCAGTTACTCGACGGGGAATTCACCCCTCCACTTT. Its translation is CASSYSTGNSPLHF.

V gene TRBV7-3 combines with J gene TRBJ1-4; 7 nucleotides line up with TRBD1. The junction had 8 bases not matched to a gene; V was cut back by 2 bases and J by 8 bases. This CDR3 has 15 amino acids. Germline loops: CDR1 SGHTA, CDR2 FQGTGA. The DNA of the CDR3 is TGTGCCAGCAGCTTATCTGGGACAGAAGGGGAAAAACTGTTTTTT. It encodes CASSLSGTEGEKLFF.

This clone turned up a few times. This chain connects TRBV6-1 to TRBJ2-7, with D possibly TRBD2 on 5 matching bases. The CDR3 sequence is 15 residues long. The germline V gene encodes CDR1 MNHNS and CDR2 SASEGT. The germline V and J ends were trimmed by 4 bases and 3 bases, with 16 bases remaining between them. CDR3 nucleotide sequence: TGTGCCAGCAGTGCCTCGGACTTCTTCCTCTACGAGCAGTACTTC. Translating gives CASSASDFFLYEQYF.

This clone has a handful of counts. CDR3 loop: CATLAGTDTQYF. The CDR3 nucleotides read TGTGCCACACTAGCGGGGACAGATACGCAGTATTTT. This chain joins TRBV10-3 and TRBJ2-3, with 10 bases identical to TRBD2. The CDR3 runs to 12 residues. The germline V gene encodes CDR1 ENHRY and CDR2 SYGVKD. The junction had 1 base not matched to a gene; V was cut back by 10 bases and J by 3 bases.

The V gene is TRBV5-1, the J gene TRBJ2-6, with a tentative D call TRBD1 (6 bases). Germline values: CDR1 SGHRS, CDR2 YFSETQ. CDR3 length equals 15 residues. V lost 0 bases to trimming and J lost 2 bases, with 6 bases between them. CDR3 nucleotides: TGCGCCAGCAGCTTGGAGGGGGCTGGGGCCAACGTCCTGACTTTC. This sequence encodes CASSLEGAGANVLTF.

V is TRBV7-8 and J is TRBJ1-1; a possible D gene is TRBD1 (6 bases). V was cut by 7 bases and J by 3 bases, with 15 bases left in between. Germline V gives CDR1 SGHVS, CDR2 FQNEAQ. This CDR3 is 14 amino acids long. The CDR3 reads CASTIAQGYTEAFF. DNA of the CDR3: TGTGCCAGCACTATAGCCCAGGGGTACACTGAAGCTTTCTTT.

This clone was seen only once. The CDR3 DNA sequence: TGTGTAACCTCTCCGGCTGCGGAGCACTACAATGAGCAGTTCTTC. Translation gives CVTSPAAEHYNEQFF. The chain is built from TRBV25-1 and TRBJ2-1; D uncertain. CDR1 and CDR2 from the germline V gene are MGHDK and SYGVNS. The CDR3 is 15 amino acids.

This rearrangement joins TRBV7-2 to TRBJ2-2; D is perhaps TRBD2 (5 bases). Germline V gene data show CDR1 as SGHTA and CDR2 as FQGNSA. The CDR3 is 16 amino acids. V was clipped by 2 bases and J by 2 bases, with 12 bases between them. The CDR3 DNA follows: TGTGCCAGCAGCTTATCACCTAGCCTTAACACCGGGGAGCTGTTTTTT. Encoded protein: CASSLSPSLNTGELFF.

This clone is medium-sized by share. The gene calls are TRBV19 and TRBJ1-5; D uncertain. This CDR3 has 15 amino acids. Germline CDR1 LNHDA, CDR2 SQIVND (reference sequence). Trimming removed 1 base from V and 0 bases from J, with 7 bases in between. CDR3 sequence: CASSIGAYSNQPQHF. The DNA of the CDR3 is TGTGCCAGTAGTATAGGGGCTTATAGCAATCAGCCCCAGCATTTT. Drawing the rest from reference TRBV19 and TRBJ1-5, the complete variable domain is DGGITQSPKYLFRKEGQNVTLSCEQNLNHDAMYWYRQDPGQGLRLIYYSQIVNDFQKGDIAEGYSVSREKKESFPLTVTSAQKNPTAFYLCASSIGAYSNQPQHFGDGTRLSIL.

The chain combines TRBV6-1 with TRBJ2-7; D possibly corresponds to TRBD1 (6 bases). The CDR3 totals 13 residues. Germline-derived CDR1 and CDR2 are MNHNS and SASEGT. With 8 bases removed from V and 4 bases from J, the gap between germline ends came to 15 bases. The CDR3 here is CASSAGATYEQYF. The CDR3 DNA is TGTGCCAGCTCTGCAGGGGCCACGTACGAGCAGTACTTC.

The chain recombines TRBV5-4 with TRBJ2-2, with a possible D match to TRBD2 (6 bases). V dropped 2 bases and J dropped 2 bases, with 10 bases sitting between them. The CDR3 has 15 residues. Germline V gives CDR1 SGHNT, CDR2 YYREEE (reference sequence). CDR3 nucleotide sequence: TGTGCCAGCAGCTTCACTAGCCTCAACACCGGGGAGCTGTTTTTT. This codes for CASSFTSLNTGELFF. Based on the CDR3 plus reference TRBV5-4 and TRBJ2-2, the full variable domain is ETGVTQSPTHLIKTRGQQVTLRCSSQSGHNTVSWYQQALGQGPQFIFQYYREEENGRGNFPPRFSGLQFPNYSSELNVNALELDDSALYLCASSFTSLNTGELFFGEGSRLTVL.

This clone is medium-sized in the sample. The chain combines TRBV28 with TRBJ2-1; TRBD1 aligns across 9 bases. The CDR3 is 15 residues long. V lost 8 bases, J lost 9 bases, and 14 bases stayed unmatched. CDR1 is MDHEN and CDR2 is SYDVKM in the germline V gene. For the CDR3, the DNA is TGTGCCAGCGAACCGCCGGGACAGGGTGGGGGTGAGCAGTTCTTC. Residues: CASEPPGQGGGEQFF. Complete variable domain (other parts from reference TRBV28 and TRBJ2-1): DVKVTQSSRYLVKRTGEKVFLECVQDMDHENMFWYRQDPGLGLRLIYFSYDVKMKEKGDIPEGYSVSREKKERFSLILESASTNQTSMYLCASEPPGQGGGEQFFGPGTRLTVL.

This clone showed up just a few times. The chain is built from TRBV6-1 and TRBJ2-3; tentatively, D is TRBD2 (5 bases). Germline V CDR1 and CDR2: MNHNS, SASEGT. The CDR3 covers 13 residues. V lost 5 bases and J lost 2, with 8 bases in between. CDR3 DNA sequence: TGTGCCAGCAGTACCGGACTCACAGATACGCAGTATTTT. Translating gives CASSTGLTDTQYF.

V gene TRBV19 combines with J gene TRBJ2-1, with TRBD2 matching over 10 bases. CDR1 LNHDA and CDR2 SQIVND come from the germline V gene (reference sequence). J was trimmed by 0 bases and V by 10 bases; bases with no gene match: 12. CDR3 length: 17 residues. CDR3 loop: CATFPGGLASSYNEQFF. DNA of the CDR3: TGTGCCACATTCCCAGGGGGACTAGCGAGCTCCTACAATGAGCAGTTCTTC.